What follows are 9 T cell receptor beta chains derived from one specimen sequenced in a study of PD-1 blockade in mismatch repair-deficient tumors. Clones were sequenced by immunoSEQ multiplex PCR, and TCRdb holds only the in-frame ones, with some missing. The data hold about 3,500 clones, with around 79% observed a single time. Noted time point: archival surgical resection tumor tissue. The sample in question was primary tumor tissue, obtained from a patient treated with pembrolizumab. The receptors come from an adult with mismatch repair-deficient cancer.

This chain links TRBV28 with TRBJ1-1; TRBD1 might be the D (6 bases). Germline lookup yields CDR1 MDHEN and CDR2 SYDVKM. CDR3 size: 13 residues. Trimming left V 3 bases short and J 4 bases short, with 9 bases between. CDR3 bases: TGTGCCAGCAGTTTGGGGGGGCTCACTGAAGCTTTCTTT. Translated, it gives CASSLGGLTEAFF.

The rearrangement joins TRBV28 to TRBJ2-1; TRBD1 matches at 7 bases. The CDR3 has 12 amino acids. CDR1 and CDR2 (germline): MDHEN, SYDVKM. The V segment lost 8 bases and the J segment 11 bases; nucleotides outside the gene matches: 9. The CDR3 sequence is CASLGVGGKQFF. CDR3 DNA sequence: TGTGCCAGCCTCGGGGTAGGGGGCAAGCAGTTCTTC.

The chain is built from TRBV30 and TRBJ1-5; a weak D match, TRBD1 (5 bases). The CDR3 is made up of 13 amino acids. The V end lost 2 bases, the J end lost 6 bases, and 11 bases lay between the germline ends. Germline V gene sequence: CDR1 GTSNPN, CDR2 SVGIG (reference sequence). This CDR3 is CAWSSGEGQPQHF. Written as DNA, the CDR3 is TGTGCCTGGAGTTCGGGGGAGGGTCAGCCCCAGCATTTT.

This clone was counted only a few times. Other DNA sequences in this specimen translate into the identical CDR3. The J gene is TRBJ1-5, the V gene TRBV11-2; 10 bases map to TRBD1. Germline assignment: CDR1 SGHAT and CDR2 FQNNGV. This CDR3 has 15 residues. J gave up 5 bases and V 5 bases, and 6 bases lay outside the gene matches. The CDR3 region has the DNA TGTGCCAGCAGCCCGACAGGGGGCGGGGATCAGCCCCAGCATTTT. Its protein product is CASSPTGGGDQPQHF. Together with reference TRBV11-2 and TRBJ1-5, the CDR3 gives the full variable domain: EAGVAQSPRYKIIEKRQSVAFWCNPISGHATLYWYQQILGQGPKLLIQFQNNGVVDDSQLPKDRFSAERLKGVDSTLKIQPAKLEDSAVYLCASSPTGGGDQPQHFGDGTRLSIL.

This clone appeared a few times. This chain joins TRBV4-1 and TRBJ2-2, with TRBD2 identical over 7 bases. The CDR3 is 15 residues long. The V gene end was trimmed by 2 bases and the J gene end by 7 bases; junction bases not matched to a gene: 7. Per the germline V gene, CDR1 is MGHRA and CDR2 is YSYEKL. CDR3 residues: CASSQFREEVGELFF. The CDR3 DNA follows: TGCGCCAGCAGCCAATTTCGGGAGGAGGTCGGGGAGCTGTTTTTT.

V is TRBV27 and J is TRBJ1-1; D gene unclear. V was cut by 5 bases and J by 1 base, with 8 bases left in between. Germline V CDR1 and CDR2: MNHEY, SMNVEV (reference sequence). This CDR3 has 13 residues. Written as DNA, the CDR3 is TGTGCCAGCAGTCCTCTAGGGAACACTGAAGCTTTCTTT. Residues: CASSPLGNTEAFF.

DNA for the CDR3: TGTGCCAGTAGTATAGATGCAGGGGTGGGCAATGAGCAGTTCTTC. Translation: CASSIDAGVGNEQFF. The chain joins TRBV19 to TRBJ2-1; a possible D gene is TRBD1 (6 bases). This CDR3 contains 15 residues. V was cut by 0 bases and J by 6 bases, with 12 bases left in between. Germline V lookup: CDR1 LNHDA, CDR2 SQIVND (reference sequence). Together with reference TRBV19 and TRBJ2-1, the CDR3 gives the full variable domain: DGGITQSPKYLFRKEGQNVTLSCEQNLNHDAMYWYRQDPGQGLRLIYYSQIVNDFQKGDIAEGYSVSREKKESFPLTVTSAQKNPTAFYLCASSIDAGVGNEQFFGPGTRLTVL.

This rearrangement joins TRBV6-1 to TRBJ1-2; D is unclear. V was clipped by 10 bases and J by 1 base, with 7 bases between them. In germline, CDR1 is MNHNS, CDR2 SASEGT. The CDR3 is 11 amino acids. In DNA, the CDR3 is TGTGCCACACAGCTTAACTATGGCTACACCTTC. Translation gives CATQLNYGYTF.

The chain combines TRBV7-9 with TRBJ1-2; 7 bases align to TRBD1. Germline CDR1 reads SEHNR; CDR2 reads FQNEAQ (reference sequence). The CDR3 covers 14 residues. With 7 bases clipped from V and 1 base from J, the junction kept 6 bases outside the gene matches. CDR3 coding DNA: TGTGCCAGCACCCCAGGGGGGATTAACTATGGCTACACCTTC. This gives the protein CASTPGGINYGYTF.